Below are 3 T cell receptor beta chains sequenced from a single sample in a study of T-cell reconstitution after alpha-beta-depleted transplantation in children. The TCRbeta library incorporated unique molecular identifiers. Using its own MiXCR run on the PCR reads, TCRdb lists one record per CDR3 protein. The table lists a few hundred thousand distinct CDR3 sequences, approximately 12% of them singletons. The source material was PBMCs, sampled from the stem cell graft. The receptor source for this set is a human donor who donated a stem cell graft to a child with Fanconi anemia.

This clonotype occurred many times. J is TRBJ1-3 and V is TRBV9, with 9 bases fitting TRBD1. The V gene's germline CDR1 is SGDLS and CDR2 YYNGEE. This CDR3 contains 13 residues. V shed 4 bases and J 8 bases; nucleotides not matched to a gene: 4. This CDR3 reads CASSSRQGDTIYF. The CDR3 bases are TGTGCCAGCAGCAGTAGACAGGGGGACACCATATATTTT.

V usage is TRBV2 and J usage is TRBJ1-2; the D is unclear. Germline V gene lookup returns CDR1 SNHLY and CDR2 FYNNEI. V was trimmed by 6 bases and J by 0 bases, leaving 11 bases between them. CDR3 length: 14 residues. CDR3 bases: TGTGCCAGCAGGGAAATCGGGACTAACTATGGCTACACCTTC. Protein product: CASREIGTNYGYTF.

J is TRBJ1-1 and V is TRBV6-2 or TRBV6-3; TRBD1 agrees at 9 bases. The V segment lost 4 bases and the J segment 9 bases; nucleotides outside the gene matches: 9. The germline CDR1 and CDR2 sequences are MNHEY and SVGEGT. The CDR3 runs 14 residues. This chain's CDR3 is CASSFEYRGLKAFF. CDR3 sequence (DNA): TGTGCCAGCAGTTTCGAATACAGGGGGCTGAAAGCTTTCTTT.